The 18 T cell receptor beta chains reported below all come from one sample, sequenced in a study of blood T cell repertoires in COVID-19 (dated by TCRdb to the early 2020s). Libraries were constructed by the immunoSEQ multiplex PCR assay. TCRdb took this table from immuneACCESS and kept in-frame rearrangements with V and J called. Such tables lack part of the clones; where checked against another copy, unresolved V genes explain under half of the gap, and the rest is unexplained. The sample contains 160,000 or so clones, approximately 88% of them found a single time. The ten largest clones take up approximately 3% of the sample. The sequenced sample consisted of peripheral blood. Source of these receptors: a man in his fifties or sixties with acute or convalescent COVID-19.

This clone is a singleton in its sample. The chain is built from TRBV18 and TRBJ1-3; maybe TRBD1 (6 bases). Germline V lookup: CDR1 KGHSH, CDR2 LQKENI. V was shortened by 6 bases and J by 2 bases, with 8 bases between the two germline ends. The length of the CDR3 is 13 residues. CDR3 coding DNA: TGTGCCAGCTCCACAGGGACTGGAAACACCATATATTTT. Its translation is CASSTGTGNTIYF. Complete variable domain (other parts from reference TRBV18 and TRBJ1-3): NAGVMQNPRHLVRRRGQEARLRCSPMKGHSHVYWYRQLPEEGLKFMVYLQKENIIDESGMPKERFSAEFPKEGPSILRIQQVVRGDSAAYFCASSTGTGNTIYFGEGSWLTVV.

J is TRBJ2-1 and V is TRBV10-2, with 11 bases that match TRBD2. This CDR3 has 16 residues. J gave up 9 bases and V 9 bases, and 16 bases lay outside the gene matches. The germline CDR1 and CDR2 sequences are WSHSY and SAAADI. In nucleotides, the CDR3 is TGCGCCAGTGTTAGTAGCGGGGGGGCCGGTACGGGTGAGCAGTTCTTC. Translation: CASVSSGGAGTGEQFF.

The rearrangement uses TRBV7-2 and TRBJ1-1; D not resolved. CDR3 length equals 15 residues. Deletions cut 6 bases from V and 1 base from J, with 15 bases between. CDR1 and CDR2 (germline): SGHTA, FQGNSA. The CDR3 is CASSPVPVSNTEAFF. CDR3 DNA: TGTGCCAGCAGTCCTGTACCAGTCTCGAACACTGAAGCTTTCTTT.

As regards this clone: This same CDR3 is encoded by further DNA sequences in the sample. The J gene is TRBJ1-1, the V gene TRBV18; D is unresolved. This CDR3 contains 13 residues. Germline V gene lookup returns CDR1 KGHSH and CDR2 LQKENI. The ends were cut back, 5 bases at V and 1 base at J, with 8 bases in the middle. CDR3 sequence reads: CASSEGQNTEAFF. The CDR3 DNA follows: TGTGCCAGCTCAGAGGGCCAGAACACTGAAGCTTTCTTT.

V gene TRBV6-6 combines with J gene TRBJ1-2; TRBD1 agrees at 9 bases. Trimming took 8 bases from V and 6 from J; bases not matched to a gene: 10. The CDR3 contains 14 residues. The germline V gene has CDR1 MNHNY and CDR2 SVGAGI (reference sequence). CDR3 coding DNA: TGTGCCAGCTTAGAGGGGGACAGGGCGAATGGCTACACCTTC. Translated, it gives CASLEGDRANGYTF.

The CDR3 spells CASSHPPPGQGKSDTQYF. In DNA, the CDR3 is TGCGCCAGCAGCCATCCTCCCCCGGGACAGGGAAAGTCAGATACGCAGTATTTT. The chain links TRBV5-1 to TRBJ2-3; 9 bases are a match to TRBD1. The germline V gene has CDR1 SGHRS and CDR2 YFSETQ. The CDR3 covers 18 residues. With V trimmed by 4 bases and J by 4 bases, 16 bases remained unmatched.

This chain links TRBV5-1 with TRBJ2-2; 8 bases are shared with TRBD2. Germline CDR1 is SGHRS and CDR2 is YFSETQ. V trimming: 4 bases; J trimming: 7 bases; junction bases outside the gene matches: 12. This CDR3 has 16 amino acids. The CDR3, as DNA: TGCGCCAGCAGCCCCAGCGGGGGAATTAGGGTCGGGGAGCTGTTTTTT. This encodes CASSPSGGIRVGELFF.

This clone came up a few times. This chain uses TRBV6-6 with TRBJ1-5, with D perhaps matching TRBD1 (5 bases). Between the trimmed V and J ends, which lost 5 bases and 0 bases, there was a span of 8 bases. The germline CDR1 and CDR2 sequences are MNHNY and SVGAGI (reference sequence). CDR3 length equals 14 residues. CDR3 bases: TGTGCCAGCAGTGACAGTCATAGCAATCAGCCCCAGCATTTT. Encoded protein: CASSDSHSNQPQHF.

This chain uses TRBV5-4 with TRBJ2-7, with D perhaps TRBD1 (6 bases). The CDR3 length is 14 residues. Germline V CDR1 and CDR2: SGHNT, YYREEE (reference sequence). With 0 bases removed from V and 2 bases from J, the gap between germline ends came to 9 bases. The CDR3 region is CASSLDRDPYEQYF. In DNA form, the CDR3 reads TGTGCCAGCAGCTTGGACAGGGATCCCTACGAGCAGTACTTC. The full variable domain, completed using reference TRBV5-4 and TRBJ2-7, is ETGVTQSPTHLIKTRGQQVTLRCSSQSGHNTVSWYQQALGQGPQFIFQYYREEENGRGNFPPRFSGLQFPNYSSELNVNALELDDSALYLCASSLDRDPYEQYFGPGTRLTVT.

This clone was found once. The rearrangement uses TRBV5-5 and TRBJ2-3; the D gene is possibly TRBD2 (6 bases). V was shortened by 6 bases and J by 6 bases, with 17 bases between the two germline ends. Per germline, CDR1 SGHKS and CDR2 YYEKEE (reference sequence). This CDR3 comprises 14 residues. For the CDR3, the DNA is TGTGCCAGCACAAACCGGGACGGAGGGGATACGCAGTATTTT. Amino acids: CASTNRDGGDTQYF.

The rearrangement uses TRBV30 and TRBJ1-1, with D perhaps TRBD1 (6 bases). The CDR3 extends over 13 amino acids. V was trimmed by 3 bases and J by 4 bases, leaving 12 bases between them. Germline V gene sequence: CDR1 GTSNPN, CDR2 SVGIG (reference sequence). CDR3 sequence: CAWSRGLSTEAFF. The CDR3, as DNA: TGTGCCTGGAGCAGGGGTTTGAGCACTGAAGCTTTCTTT.

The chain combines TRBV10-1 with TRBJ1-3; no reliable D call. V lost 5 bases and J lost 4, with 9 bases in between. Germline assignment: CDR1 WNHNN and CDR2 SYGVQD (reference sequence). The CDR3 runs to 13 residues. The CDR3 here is CASSPRMGNTIYF. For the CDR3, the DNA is TGCGCCAGCAGTCCCAGAATGGGAAACACCATATATTTT.

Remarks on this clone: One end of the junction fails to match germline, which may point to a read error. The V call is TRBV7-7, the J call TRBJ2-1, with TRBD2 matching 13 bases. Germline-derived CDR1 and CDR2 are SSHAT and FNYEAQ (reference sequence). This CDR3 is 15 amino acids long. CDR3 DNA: TGTGCTAGCAGCCCGACTAGCGGGGGGTCGTATGAGCAGTTCTTC. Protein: CASSPTSGGSYEQFF.

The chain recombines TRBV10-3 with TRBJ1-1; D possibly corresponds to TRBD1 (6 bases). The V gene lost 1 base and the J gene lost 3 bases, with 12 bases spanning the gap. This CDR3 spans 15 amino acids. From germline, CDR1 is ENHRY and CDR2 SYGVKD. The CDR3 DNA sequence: TGTGCCATCAGTGAGTGGAAGACAGGCTACACTGAAGCTTTCTTT. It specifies CAISEWKTGYTEAFF.

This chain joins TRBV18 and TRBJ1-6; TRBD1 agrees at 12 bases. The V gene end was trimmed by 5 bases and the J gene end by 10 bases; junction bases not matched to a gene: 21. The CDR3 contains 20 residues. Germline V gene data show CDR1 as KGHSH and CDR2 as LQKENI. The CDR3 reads CASSSYGTGGAKGYESPLHF. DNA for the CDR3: TGTGCCAGCTCATCCTACGGGACAGGGGGCGCCAAGGGGTATGAGTCACCCCTCCACTTT.

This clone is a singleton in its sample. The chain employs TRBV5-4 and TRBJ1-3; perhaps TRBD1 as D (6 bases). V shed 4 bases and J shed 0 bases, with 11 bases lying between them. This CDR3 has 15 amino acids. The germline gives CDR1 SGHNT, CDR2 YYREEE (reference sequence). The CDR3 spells CASSRGQVSGNTIYF. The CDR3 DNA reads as TGTGCCAGCAGCCGGGGACAAGTCTCTGGAAACACCATATATTTT.

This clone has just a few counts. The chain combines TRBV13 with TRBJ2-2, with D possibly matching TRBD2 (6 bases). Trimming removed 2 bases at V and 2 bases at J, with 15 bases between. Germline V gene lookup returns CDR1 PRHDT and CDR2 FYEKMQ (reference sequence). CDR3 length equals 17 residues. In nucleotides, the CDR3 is TGTGCCAGCAGCTTACAGTCGGGGGTCCGCAACACCGGGGAGCTGTTTTTT. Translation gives CASSLQSGVRNTGELFF.

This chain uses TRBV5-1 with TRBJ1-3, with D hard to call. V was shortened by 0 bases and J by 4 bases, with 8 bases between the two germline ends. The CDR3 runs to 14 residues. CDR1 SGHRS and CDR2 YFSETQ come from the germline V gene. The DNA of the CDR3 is TGCGCCAGCAGCTTGGAGTTTCAGGGAAACACCATATATTTT. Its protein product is CASSLEFQGNTIYF.